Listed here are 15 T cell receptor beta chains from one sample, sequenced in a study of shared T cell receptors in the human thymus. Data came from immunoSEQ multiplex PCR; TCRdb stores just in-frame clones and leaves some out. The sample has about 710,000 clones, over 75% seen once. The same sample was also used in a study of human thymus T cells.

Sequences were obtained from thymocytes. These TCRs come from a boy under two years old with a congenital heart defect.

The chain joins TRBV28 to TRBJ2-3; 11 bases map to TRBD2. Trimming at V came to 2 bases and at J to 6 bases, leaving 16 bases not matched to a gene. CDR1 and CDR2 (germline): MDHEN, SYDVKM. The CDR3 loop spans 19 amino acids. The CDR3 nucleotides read TGTGCCAGCAGTTTAACTCTCCCCACACTAGCGGGAGCTACTGATACGCAGTATTTT. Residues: CASSLTLPTLAGATDTQYF.

This CDR3 reads CASSGPRGRDNYNEQFF. The DNA of the CDR3 is TGCGCCAGCAGCGGCCCACGGGGCAGGGACAATTACAATGAGCAGTTCTTC. This sequence joins TRBV5-1 and TRBJ2-1; D is perhaps TRBD1 (6 bases). V was trimmed by 4 bases and J by 4 bases, leaving 21 bases between them. CDR1 and CDR2 (germline): SGHRS, YFSETQ. The CDR3 totals 17 residues.

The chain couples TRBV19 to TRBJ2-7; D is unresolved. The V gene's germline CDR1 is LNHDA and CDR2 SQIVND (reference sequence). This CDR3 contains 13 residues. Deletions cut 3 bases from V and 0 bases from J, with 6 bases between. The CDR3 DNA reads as TGTGCCAGTAGTATCCCCCACTCCTACGAGCAGTACTTC. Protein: CASSIPHSYEQYF.

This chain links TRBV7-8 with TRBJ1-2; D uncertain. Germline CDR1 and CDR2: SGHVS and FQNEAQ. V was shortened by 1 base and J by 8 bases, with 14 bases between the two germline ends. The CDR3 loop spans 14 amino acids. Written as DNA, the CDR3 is TGTGCCAGCAGCTTAGGTAGGAGGAGAGGCGGCTACACCTTC. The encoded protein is CASSLGRRRGGYTF. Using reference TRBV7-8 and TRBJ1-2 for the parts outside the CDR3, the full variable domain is GAGVSQSPRYKVAKRGQDVALRCDPISGHVSLFWYQQALGQGPEFLTYFQNEAQLDKSGLPSDRFFAERPEGSVSTLKIQRTQQEDSAVYLCASSLGRRRGGYTFGSGTRLTVV.

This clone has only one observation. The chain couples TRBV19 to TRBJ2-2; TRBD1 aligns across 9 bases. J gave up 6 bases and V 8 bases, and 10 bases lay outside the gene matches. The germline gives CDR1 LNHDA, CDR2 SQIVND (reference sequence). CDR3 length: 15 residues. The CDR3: CASSTRDRVPGELFF. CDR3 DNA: TGTGCCAGTTCGACACGGGACAGGGTTCCCGGGGAGCTGTTTTTT.

This CDR3 is CASSTHDRTGGVSNQPQHF. In DNA, the CDR3 is TGTGCCAGCAGCACGCACGACCGGACAGGGGGCGTCAGCAATCAGCCCCAGCATTTT. The genes are TRBV7-2 and TRBJ1-5; TRBD1 agrees at 11 bases. The CDR3 loop spans 19 amino acids. Germline assignment: CDR1 SGHTA and CDR2 FQGNSA. V trimming: 5 bases; J trimming: 1 base; junction bases outside the gene matches: 13.

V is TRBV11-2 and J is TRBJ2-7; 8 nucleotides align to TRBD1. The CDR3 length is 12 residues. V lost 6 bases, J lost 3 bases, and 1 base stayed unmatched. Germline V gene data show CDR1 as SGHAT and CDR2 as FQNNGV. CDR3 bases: TGTGCCAGCAGGGGACAGGACTACGAGCAGTACTTC. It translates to CASRGQDYEQYF.

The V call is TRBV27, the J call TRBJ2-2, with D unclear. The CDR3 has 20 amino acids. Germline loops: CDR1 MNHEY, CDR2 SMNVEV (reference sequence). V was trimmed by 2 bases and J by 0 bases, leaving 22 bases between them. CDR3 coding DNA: TGTGCCAGCAGTTTAGTTGCGCGAGAAAAGACTCACGCGAACACCGGGGAGCTGTTTTTT. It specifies CASSLVAREKTHANTGELFF.

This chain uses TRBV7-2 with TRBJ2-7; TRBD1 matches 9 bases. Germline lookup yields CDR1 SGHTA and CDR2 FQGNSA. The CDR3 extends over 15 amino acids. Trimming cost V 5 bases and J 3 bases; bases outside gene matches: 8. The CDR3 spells CASSPKTGGDYEQYF. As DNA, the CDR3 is TGTGCCAGCAGCCCAAAGACAGGGGGGGACTACGAGCAGTACTTC.

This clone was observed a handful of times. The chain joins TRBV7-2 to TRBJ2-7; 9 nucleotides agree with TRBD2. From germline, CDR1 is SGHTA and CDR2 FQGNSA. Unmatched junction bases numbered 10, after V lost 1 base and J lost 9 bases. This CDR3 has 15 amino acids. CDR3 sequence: CASSLGGGGGLAQYF. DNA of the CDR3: TGTGCCAGCAGCTTAGGTGGCGGGGGGGGGTTGGCGCAGTACTTC. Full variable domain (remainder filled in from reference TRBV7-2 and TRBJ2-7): GAGVSQSPSNKVTEKGKDVELRCDPISGHTALYWYRQSLGQGLEFLIYFQGNSAPDKSGLPSDRFSAERTGGSVSTLTIQRTQQEDSAVYLCASSLGGGGGLAQYFGPGTRLTVT.

The CDR3 sequence is CASSQDTVDEQYF. CDR3 in DNA: TGTGCCAGCAGCCAAGATACAGTGGACGAGCAGTACTTC. The V and J genes are TRBV14 and TRBJ2-7, with D hard to call. This CDR3 spans 13 amino acids. In germline, CDR1 is SGHDN, CDR2 FVKESK. Trimming took 0 bases from V and 5 from J, leaving 8 bases between them.

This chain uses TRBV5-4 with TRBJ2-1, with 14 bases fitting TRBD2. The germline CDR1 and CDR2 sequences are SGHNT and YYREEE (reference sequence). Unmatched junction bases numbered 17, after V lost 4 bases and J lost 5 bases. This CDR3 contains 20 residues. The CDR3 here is CASSQLGLAGDAPQDNEQFF. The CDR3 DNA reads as TGTGCCAGCAGCCAGTTGGGACTAGCGGGAGATGCTCCCCAGGACAATGAGCAGTTCTTC. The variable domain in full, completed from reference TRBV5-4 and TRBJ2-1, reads ETGVTQSPTHLIKTRGQQVTLRCSSQSGHNTVSWYQQALGQGPQFIFQYYREEENGRGNFPPRFSGLQFPNYSSELNVNALELDDSALYLCASSQLGLAGDAPQDNEQFFGPGTRLTVL.

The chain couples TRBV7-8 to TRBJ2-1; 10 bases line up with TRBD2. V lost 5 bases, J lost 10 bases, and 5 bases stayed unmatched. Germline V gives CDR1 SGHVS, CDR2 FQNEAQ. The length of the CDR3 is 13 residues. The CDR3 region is CASSQWTSGEQFF. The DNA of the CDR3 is TGTGCCAGCAGCCAGTGGACTAGCGGCGAGCAGTTCTTC.

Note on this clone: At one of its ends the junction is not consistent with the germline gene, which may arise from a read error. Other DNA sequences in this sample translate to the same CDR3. DNA of the CDR3: TGTGCCAGCACCTTACAGGGGGAGGATTCGCCCCTCCACTTT. Translation: CASTLQGEDSPLHF. V usage is TRBV6-6 and J usage is TRBJ1-6, with 8 bases fitting TRBD1. Germline V lookup: CDR1 MNHNY, CDR2 SVGAGI (reference sequence). CDR3 length equals 14 residues.

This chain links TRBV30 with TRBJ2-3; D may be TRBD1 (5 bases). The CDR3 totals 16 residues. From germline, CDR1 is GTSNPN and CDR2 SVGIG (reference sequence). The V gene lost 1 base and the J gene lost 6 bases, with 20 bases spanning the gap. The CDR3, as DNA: TGTGCCTGGAGTGCCCCCCTAGGGGCAAATTCGGATACGCAGTATTTT. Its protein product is CAWSAPLGANSDTQYF.